The 24 T cell receptor beta chains in this list originate from one sample, sequenced in a study of blood T cell repertoires in COVID-19. The protocol was immunoSEQ multiplex PCR, while the TCRdb copy is restricted to in-frame clones and leaves out a portion. The sample holds roughly 320,000 clones, roughly 90% seen once. Sequenced input: peripheral blood. These receptors were collected from a woman under 40 with COVID-19, enrolled during active disease.

This clone was detected only once. The V call is TRBV27, the J call TRBJ1-2, with D unclear. Germline V gene data show CDR1 as MNHEY and CDR2 as SMNVEV (reference sequence). Between the trimmed V and J ends, which lost 2 bases and 8 bases, there was a span of 12 bases. The CDR3 contains 13 residues. The CDR3 DNA sequence: TGTGCCAGCAGTTTAGGCAGGCATTACGGCTACACCTTC. It translates to CASSLGRHYGYTF.

This clone showed up just once. This chain joins TRBV18 and TRBJ1-6, with 7 bases matching TRBD1. This CDR3 spans 14 amino acids. Losses at the gene ends were 4 bases for V and 8 bases for J; bases not matched to a gene: 5. From germline, CDR1 is KGHSH and CDR2 LQKENI. This CDR3 reads CASSRDSHHSPLHF. CDR3 sequence (DNA): TGTGCCAGCTCACGGGACAGTCACCATTCACCCCTCCACTTT.

As for this clone: Other DNA sequences of this sample code for an identical CDR3. V and J are TRBV5-1 and TRBJ1-1, with D unclear. CDR3 length equals 12 residues. V lost 2 bases, J lost 4 bases, and 6 bases lay in between. Per the germline V gene, CDR1 is SGHRS and CDR2 is YFSETQ. CDR3 loop: CASSLSGTEAFF. DNA for the CDR3: TGCGCCAGCAGCTTATCAGGCACTGAAGCTTTCTTT.

This clone was picked up a small number of times. This chain connects TRBV5-1 to TRBJ1-4, with D possibly TRBD1 on 6 matching bases. Trimming took off 2 bases at V and 1 base at J, with 9 bases between the two ends. CDR3 length: 15 residues. Per the germline V gene, CDR1 is SGHRS and CDR2 is YFSETQ. In nucleotides, the CDR3 is TGCGCCAGCAGCTTAAACAGGGAAACTAATGAAAAACTGTTTTTT. Translated, it gives CASSLNRETNEKLFF.

This chain uses TRBV30 with TRBJ1-2; 12 nucleotides line up with TRBD1. Losses at the gene ends were 3 bases for V and 7 bases for J; bases not matched to a gene: 18. From germline, CDR1 is GTSNPN and CDR2 SVGIG (reference sequence). The CDR3 loop spans 18 amino acids. The CDR3 DNA reads as TGTGCCTGGAGGCACCGAATCCACCGGGACAGGGGGCGGAGTGGCTACACCTTC. Translation gives CAWRHRIHRDRGRSGYTF.

The V call is TRBV4-2, the J call TRBJ2-7, with 11 bases matching TRBD2. Trimming cost V 3 bases and J 3 bases; bases outside gene matches: 7. In germline, CDR1 is LGHNA, CDR2 YNFKEQ. This CDR3 has 16 residues. The CDR3 DNA follows: TGTGCCAGCAGCCACCGAGGAACTAGCGGGGGCTACGAGCAGTACTTC. Its translation is CASSHRGTSGGYEQYF.

The chain carries TRBV7-9 and TRBJ2-5, with a tentative D call TRBD1 (6 bases). This CDR3 contains 15 residues. From germline, CDR1 is SEHNR and CDR2 FQNEAQ (reference sequence). The germline V and J ends were trimmed by 7 bases and 1 base, with 16 bases remaining between them. CDR3 loop: CASNLQGSVQETQYF. DNA for the CDR3: TGTGCCAGCAACCTACAGGGTTCGGTCCAAGAGACCCAGTACTTC.

Notes on this clone: This may be a read error: a much more frequent sequence differs by one nucleotide. The J gene is TRBJ1-2, the V gene TRBV12-3 or TRBV12-4, with TRBD1 matching over 10 bases. This CDR3 has 13 residues. After removal of 5 bases from V and 6 bases from J, the junction contained 3 bases not matched to a gene. CDR3 in DNA: TGTGCCAGCAGTCGCGGGACAGGGGATGGCTACACCTTC. This codes for CASSRGTGDGYTF.

The J gene is TRBJ2-5, the V gene TRBV29-1; possible D gene TRBD1, 7 bases. CDR1 SQVTM and CDR2 ANQGSEA come from the germline V gene. V was clipped by 3 bases and J by 2 bases, with 10 bases between them. CDR3 length: 13 amino acids. The CDR3 DNA is TGCAGCGTTGAGGGGGGACAGCAAGAGACCCAGTACTTC. Its protein product is CSVEGGQQETQYF.

The chain joins TRBV6-1 to TRBJ2-7; D not resolved. Germline CDR1 MNHNS, CDR2 SASEGT. The V end lost 1 base, the J end lost 7 bases, and 11 bases lay between the germline ends. This CDR3 is 13 amino acids long. The CDR3 loop is CASSEDETREQYV. CDR3 nucleotide sequence: TGTGCCAGCAGTGAAGACGAAACCAGGGAGCAGTACGTC.

The V gene is TRBV7-8, the J gene TRBJ2-2, with 9 positions matching TRBD1. Germline trimming cut 4 bases from V and 3 bases from J; bases unmatched to any gene: 6. Germline V lookup: CDR1 SGHVS, CDR2 FQNEAQ. The CDR3 consists of 16 residues. The CDR3 DNA follows: TGTGCCAGCAGCTCACAGGGGGCGTGGGACACCGGGGAGCTGTTTTTT. Translation gives CASSSQGAWDTGELFF.

The V call is TRBV28, the J call TRBJ1-2; 8 bases align to TRBD1. There are 15 residues in the CDR3. CDR1 is MDHEN and CDR2 is SYDVKM in the germline V gene. The ends lost 1 base at V and 4 bases at J; junction bases unmatched: 5. CDR3 loop: CASSLSGRGPYGYTF. CDR3 bases: TGTGCCAGCAGTTTATCTGGCAGGGGGCCCTATGGCTACACCTTC.

The gene calls are TRBV12-5 and TRBJ1-2, with TRBD1 identical over 8 bases. CDR3 length equals 14 residues. The V and J ends lost 4 bases and 7 bases, in that order; junction bases with no gene match: 8. CDR1 and CDR2 from the germline V gene are LGHNT and FRNRAP. The CDR3 sequence: CASGSSGTGGGYTF. In nucleotides, the CDR3 is TGTGCTAGTGGTTCCTCCGGGACAGGAGGTGGCTACACCTTC. Full variable domain (rest looked up from reference TRBV12-5 and TRBJ1-2): DARVTQTPRHKVTEMGQEVTMRCQPILGHNTVFWYRQTMMQGLELLAYFRNRAPLDDSGMPKDRFSAEMPDATLATLKIQPSEPRDSAVYFCASGSSGTGGGYTFGSGTRLTVV.

The V gene is TRBV2, the J gene TRBJ2-6, with TRBD1 as a possible D gene (5 bases). Per germline, CDR1 SNHLY and CDR2 FYNNEI. The CDR3 runs 16 residues. V lost 10 bases, J lost 1 base, and 17 bases lay in between. CDR3 residues: CATRTGGSSGANVLTF. In nucleotides, the CDR3 is TGTGCCACCAGAACAGGTGGATCTTCTGGGGCCAACGTCCTGACTTTC. Supplemented by reference TRBV2 and TRBJ2-6, the full variable domain reads EPEVTQTPSHQVTQMGQEVILRCVPISNHLYFYWYRQILGQKVEFLVSFYNNEISEKSEIFDDQFSVERPDGSNFTLKIRSTKLEDSAMYFCATRTGGSSGANVLTFGAGSRLTVL.

This chain joins TRBV18 and TRBJ1-2; 11 nucleotides agree with TRBD1. Germline V CDR1 and CDR2: KGHSH, LQKENI. The CDR3 runs to 14 residues. V lost 6 bases, J lost 4 bases, and 4 bases stayed unmatched. In nucleotides, the CDR3 is TGTGCCAGCTCTCCGGACAGGGGGCTCTATGGCTACACCTTC. It yields the protein CASSPDRGLYGYTF.

The chain carries TRBV19 and TRBJ2-1; a possible D gene is TRBD1 (6 bases). This CDR3 is built from 15 residues. The germline V and J ends were trimmed by 10 bases and 3 bases, with 19 bases remaining between them. CDR1 LNHDA and CDR2 SQIVND come from the germline V gene (reference sequence). CDR3 bases: TGTGCCACCAACACAGGGTCATCCTACTACAATGAGCAGTTCTTC. Its translation is CATNTGSSYYNEQFF.

This chain connects TRBV18 to TRBJ2-7, with 8 bases lining up with TRBD2. Germline V gene lookup returns CDR1 KGHSH and CDR2 LQKENI. Trimming removed 6 bases from V and 0 bases from J; junction bases left unmatched: 13. The CDR3 has 17 amino acids. The CDR3 coding sequence is TGTGCCAGCTCGCACATGATAGCGGGGTTTAGCTCCTACGAGCAGTACGTC. Translated, it gives CASSHMIAGFSSYEQYV.

The chain uses TRBV2 and TRBJ1-2, with D perhaps TRBD1 (5 bases). Per the germline V gene, CDR1 is SNHLY and CDR2 is FYNNEI. Trimming stripped 2 bases from V and 4 bases from J, with 14 bases between. The CDR3 covers 15 residues. Here the CDR3 DNA reads TGTGCCAGCAGTGAAAGGAAAGGGGTTAGCTATGGCTACACCTTC. Protein sequence: CASSERKGVSYGYTF.

The chain recombines TRBV7-2 with TRBJ2-3; TRBD2 is a possible D gene (5 bases). The CDR3 loop spans 14 amino acids. CDR1 and CDR2 (germline): SGHTA, FQGNSA. Trimming pared 2 bases from V and 1 base from J, leaving 7 bases between. CDR3 coding DNA: TGTGCCAGCAGCTTATCCGGGGGCACAGATACGCAGTATTTT. Translated, it gives CASSLSGGTDTQYF.

For the CDR3, the DNA is TGTGCCAGCAGTCGTCTAGCGAACACCGGGGAGCTGTTTTTT. Protein: CASSRLANTGELFF. The V and J genes are TRBV2 and TRBJ2-2; no definite D call. In germline, CDR1 is SNHLY, CDR2 FYNNEI. The CDR3 extends over 14 amino acids. Trimming took off 5 bases at V and 0 bases at J, with 7 bases between the two ends.

The chain is built from TRBV11-2 and TRBJ2-1; possible D gene TRBD1, 6 bases. The CDR3 totals 16 residues. The germline V gene encodes CDR1 SGHAT and CDR2 FQNNGV. The V gene lost 3 bases and the J gene lost 8 bases, with 20 bases spanning the gap. The CDR3 spells CASSLIWTAAGDEQFF. CDR3 in DNA: TGTGCCAGCAGCTTGATATGGACAGCCGCCGGGGATGAGCAGTTCTTC.

The rearrangement uses TRBV11-3 and TRBJ1-1; tentative D call: TRBD1 (5 bases). CDR1 is SGHNT, CDR2 YENEEA, per germline. This CDR3 region has 12 residues. V gave up 0 bases and J gave up 10 bases, with 9 bases separating them. The CDR3 region is CASSLDQGVAFF. The CDR3 DNA sequence: TGTGCCAGCAGCTTAGATCAGGGTGTAGCTTTCTTT.

This chain connects TRBV29-1 to TRBJ2-5, with D maybe TRBD2 (5 bases). The CDR3 contains 13 residues. Germline-derived CDR1 and CDR2 are SQVTM and ANQGSEA. V was clipped by 6 bases and J by 3 bases, with 14 bases between them. CDR3: CSVISALEETQYF. The CDR3 nucleotides read TGCAGCGTGATTAGCGCCTTAGAAGAGACCCAGTACTTC.

The chain joins TRBV6-5 to TRBJ1-1, with TRBD1 matching 8 bases. The V and J ends lost 4 bases and 5 bases, in that order; junction bases with no gene match: 3. This CDR3 is built from 13 residues. The V gene's germline CDR1 is MNHEY and CDR2 SVGAGI. The chain's CDR3 is CASSSTGVTEAFF. The DNA for the CDR3 is TGTGCCAGCAGTTCGACAGGGGTTACTGAAGCTTTCTTT.